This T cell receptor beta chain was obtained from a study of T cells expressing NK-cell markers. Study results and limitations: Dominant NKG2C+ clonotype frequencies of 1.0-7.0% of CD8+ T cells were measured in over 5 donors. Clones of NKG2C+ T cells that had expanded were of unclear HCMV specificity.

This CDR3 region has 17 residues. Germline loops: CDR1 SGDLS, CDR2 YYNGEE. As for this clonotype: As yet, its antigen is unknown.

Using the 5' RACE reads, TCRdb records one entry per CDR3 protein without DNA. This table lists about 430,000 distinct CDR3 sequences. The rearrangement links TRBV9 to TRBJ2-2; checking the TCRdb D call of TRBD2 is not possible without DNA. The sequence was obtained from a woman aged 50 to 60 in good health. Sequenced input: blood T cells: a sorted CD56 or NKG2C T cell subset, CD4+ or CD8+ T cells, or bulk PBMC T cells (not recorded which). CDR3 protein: CASSVGSGRAGTGELFF.